This is a list of T cell receptor beta chains from one sample in a study of T cell repertoires in cytomegalovirus infection. Their antigens remain unidentified. A single record per CDR3 protein comes from TCRdb applying MiXCR to the reads. The sample holds approximately 990,000 distinct CDR3 sequences, roughly a third seen once. Source: cultured CD8+ T cells from PBMCs, taken from culture after CMV antigen stimulation. All receptors come from a human donor in good health (CMV status not recorded). Some clones in this sample may be carry-over from other donors' samples. Both conserved end residues are part of each CDR3. A D gene is named only where the DNA matches it firmly. Clone sizes are given selectively: once, few, many, or a class where the clone is expanded.

clone size,J gene,D gene,V gene,CDR3 DNA,CDR3 protein
NA,TRBJ2-6,NA,TRBV7-9,TGTGCCAGCAGCTCCCTAGAAGGGGCCAACGTCCTGACTTTC,CASSSLEGANVLTF
NA,TRBJ2-7,NA,TRBV7-9,TGTGCCAGCAGCTTAAGAACCTACGAGCGGTACTTC,CASSLRTYERYF
NA,TRBJ2-3,NA,TRBV28,TGTGCCAGCAGTCTTCCCGCCCGGGGAGGTGCAGATACGCAGTATTTT,CASSLPARGGADTQYF
few,TRBJ2-1,TRBD2,TRBV11-2,TGTGCCAGCAGCTTACCTGGGGGGAGTCCGGGACTATTATACAATGAGCAGTTCTTC,CASSLPGGSPGLLYNEQFF
few,TRBJ1-1,NA,TRBV7-2,TGTGCCAGCAGCAAACTCCTTGGGACAATGAACACTGAAGCTTTCTTT,CASSKLLGTMNTEAFF
NA,TRBJ2-3,TRBD2,TRBV28,TGTGCCAGCCCGGGGCTAGCGGGGGGAATAGGCACAGATACGCAGTATTTT,CASPGLAGGIGTDTQYF
NA,TRBJ2-5,NA,TRBV5-1,TGCGCCAGCAGCTTGGATAGGGCCGAGACCCAGTACTTC,CASSLDRAETQYF
few,TRBJ1-1,TRBD1,TRBV6-2/TRBV6-3,TGTGCCAGCAGTTACGGGGACAGCATGAACACTGAAGCTTTCTTT,CASSYGDSMNTEAFF
few,TRBJ2-5,TRBD2,TRBV6-5,TGTGCCAGCAGTTCCTGGGGGGGACCGGAGGGGACCCAGTACTTC,CASSSWGGPEGTQYF
few,TRBJ2-3,NA,TRBV19,TGTGCCAGTAGTATAAGAGGGCTTTACTACACAGATACGCAGTATTTT,CASSIRGLYYTDTQYF
few,TRBJ2-1,TRBD1,TRBV10-3,TGTGCCATCACAGGACAGGCTCCCAATGAGCAGTTCTTC,CAITGQAPNEQFF
few,TRBJ2-3,TRBD1,TRBV5-1,TGCGCCAGCAGAACGGGACAGTCAAGGATGGATACGCAGTATTTT,CASRTGQSRMDTQYF
NA,TRBJ2-7,NA,TRBV20-1,TGCAGTGCTAGACGGAGGGGGTCTCCCTACGAGCAGTACTTC,CSARRRGSPYEQYF
NA,TRBJ2-3,NA,TRBV7-3,TGTGCTAGCCAGCATAAGGATACGCAGTATTTT,CASQHKDTQYF
NA,TRBJ1-5,NA,TRBV6-1,TGTGCCAGCAGTGAAGCGAGACATGACTATAGCAATCAGCCCCAGCATTTT,CASSEARHDYSNQPQHF
NA,TRBJ1-4,NA,TRBV4-2,TGTGCCAGCAGCCAAGATTTTACCAGGCCCTATGAAAAACTGTTTTTT,CASSQDFTRPYEKLFF
few,TRBJ2-3,NA,TRBV6-6,TGTGCCAGCAGTTCACTAGACCCTCCGACGCAGTATTTT,CASSSLDPPTQYF
few,TRBJ2-2,NA,TRBV7-6,TGTGCCAGCAAGAACACCGGGGAGCTGTTTTTT,CASKNTGELFF
few,TRBJ2-2,NA,TRBV5-1,TGCGCCAGCAGCCCCCGCCAGGGCTCCCTCCCCGGGGAGCTGTTTTTT,CASSPRQGSLPGELFF
NA,TRBJ1-5,NA,TRBV12-3/TRBV12-4,TGTGCCAGCAGTTTAGGAGCAGGGAATGATCAGCCCCAGCATTTT,CASSLGAGNDQPQHF
NA,TRBJ2-1,TRBD2,TRBV7-8,TGTGCCAGCAGCCCTAGTCGGGGGGGCGGAGTTGAGCAGTTCTTC,CASSPSRGGGVEQFF
NA,TRBJ1-2,NA,TRBV6-8,TGTGCCAGCAGTTACTCCTCGGGCCCCATGGCCTATGGCTACACCTTC,CASSYSSGPMAYGYTF
many,TRBJ2-1,TRBD2,TRBV7-7,TGTGCTAGCAGCTTCCGACTAGCGGGGGGGAATGAGCAGTTCTTC,CASSFRLAGGNEQFF
NA,TRBJ1-1,NA,TRBV7-9,TGTGCCAGCAGCTTGGGTACAGGGACACCAATGAACACTGAAGCTTTCTTT,CASSLGTGTPMNTEAFF
NA,TRBJ2-2,NA,TRBV19,TGTGCCAGTAGTATTAGGGACACCAGGGCACCCGGGGAGCTGTTTTTT,CASSIRDTRAPGELFF
few,TRBJ2-1,TRBD2,TRBV6-2/TRBV6-3,TGTGCCAGCGGACTAGCGAGATACAATGAGCAGTTCTTC,CASGLARYNEQFF
NA,TRBJ2-1,TRBD1,TRBV11-2,TGTGCCAGCAGCCCCCGAGGTGGGGGACAGGGACAGTGGGCCGACTACAATGAGCAGTTCTTC,CASSPRGGGQGQWADYNEQFF
NA,TRBJ1-5,NA,TRBV7-9,TGTGCCAGCAGCTTAGATCGCCCTAATCAGCCCCAGCATTTT,CASSLDRPNQPQHF
few,TRBJ2-7,TRBD2,TRBV12-3/TRBV12-4,TGTGCCAGCAGTTTAAGCGGGGGGTTCAACGAGCAGTACTTC,CASSLSGGFNEQYF
NA,TRBJ1-6,NA,TRBV4-3,TGCGCCAGCAGCCAAGCGTCTCTTAATAATTCACCCCTCCACTTT,CASSQASLNNSPLHF
NA,TRBJ2-6,TRBD2,TRBV11-3,TGTGCCAGCAGCTCCGGGACTAGCAGCCTTGGGTCTGGGGCCAACGTCCTGACTTTC,CASSSGTSSLGSGANVLTF
NA,TRBJ2-1,TRBD2,TRBV7-7,TGTGCTAGCAGCGCGGGGACTAGCGGGGGGGAGCAGTTCTTC,CASSAGTSGGEQFF
few,TRBJ2-4,NA,TRBV19,TGTGCCAGTTGCGCGACCAAAAACATTCAGTACTTC,CASCATKNIQYF
few,TRBJ2-1,TRBD2,TRBV6-5,TGTGCCAGCAGTTTACGCACTAGCGGGGGGGGTGAGCAGTTCTTC,CASSLRTSGGGEQFF
NA,TRBJ1-5,TRBD1,TRBV27,TGTGCCAGCGGGGGGACAGAATTAGGAAGCCAGCCCCAGCATTTT,CASGGTELGSQPQHF
NA,TRBJ1-1,NA,TRBV2,TGTGCCAGCAAGTGGCTGACGGGGGGCACTGAAGCTTTCTTT,CASKWLTGGTEAFF
NA,TRBJ1-4,TRBD1,TRBV10-3,TGTGCCATCAGGGACAGGAGCGATAATGAAAAACTGTTTTTT,CAIRDRSDNEKLFF
NA,TRBJ2-6,TRBD1,TRBV28,TGTGCCAGCAAAGAGGACAGGGACGGTGGGGCCAACGTCCTGACTTTC,CASKEDRDGGANVLTF
NA,TRBJ1-1,NA,TRBV7-6,TGTGCCAGCAGCCCCTCAGGGGTAGGGAACACTGAAGCTTTCTTT,CASSPSGVGNTEAFF
NA,TRBJ1-5,NA,TRBV4-2,TGTGCCAGCAGCCAAGATAGCTTATATAGCAATCAGCCCCAGCATTTT,CASSQDSLYSNQPQHF
NA,TRBJ2-3,NA,TRBV29-1,TGCAGCGTCGAACCCCTTGCGGAGGAAGGAGATACGCAGTATTTT,CSVEPLAEEGDTQYF
NA,TRBJ1-1,NA,TRBV4-1,TGCGCCAGCAGCCAAGATCTGCAGCACGCTTTCTTT,CASSQDLQHAFF
few,TRBJ2-1,TRBD2,TRBV4-1,TGCGCCAGCAGCCAGGCTTGGACTAGCGGGGGGGCCGAGCAGTTCTTC,CASSQAWTSGGAEQFF
few,TRBJ1-1,NA,TRBV20-1,TGCAGTGCTAGAGGTCCAGAGTACACTGAAGCTTTCTTT,CSARGPEYTEAFF
NA,TRBJ2-3,NA,TRBV7-4,TGTGCCAGCTACCCCTCGGGGGCGCGGACAGATACGCTGTATTTT,CASYPSGARTDTLYF
NA,TRBJ1-2,TRBD1,TRBV2,TGTGCCAGCACCCTTTCGGGACAGCACTATGGCTACACCTTC,CASTLSGQHYGYTF
NA,TRBJ2-5,NA,TRBV7-9,TGTGCCAGCAGTCCCGCCTCCTTTGGGCGGACACAAGAGACCCAGTACTTC,CASSPASFGRTQETQYF
NA,TRBJ2-1,NA,TRBV10-3,TGTGCCATCAGTGAGTCGGTCCCTACCCGGAATGAGCAGTTCTTC,CAISESVPTRNEQFF
few,TRBJ1-2,NA,TRBV4-1,TGCGCCAGCAGCCAAGAGAGAGGTAGTGATGATGGCTACACCTTC,CASSQERGSDDGYTF
NA,TRBJ2-3,NA,TRBV7-9,TGTGCCAGCAGCTTAGCCCAGGACTTGGATACGCAGTATTTT,CASSLAQDLDTQYF
NA,TRBJ2-3,NA,TRBV9,TGTGTCAGCAGCCCCCGGGGCAGTATTTTAACAGATACGCAGTATTTT,CVSSPRGSILTDTQYF
many,TRBJ1-6,NA,TRBV7-8,TGTGCCAGCAGCTCTCCCCGAGGGGAGGTCTCCTATAATTCACCCCTCCACTTT,CASSSPRGEVSYNSPLHF
many,TRBJ1-2,NA,TRBV7-2,TGTGCCAGCAGCTTAGGGGTTCAGGGACTCTATGGCTACACCTTC,CASSLGVQGLYGYTF
few,TRBJ1-5,NA,TRBV6-4,TGTGCCAGCAGTGACTCGTGGACTAGCAATCAGCCCCAGCATTTT,CASSDSWTSNQPQHF
few,TRBJ1-1,TRBD1,TRBV7-9,TGTGCCAGCAGCTACCCGGGACAGGGGGAAGCTTTCTTT,CASSYPGQGEAFF
few,TRBJ2-1,NA,TRBV29-1,TGCAGCACTGGGACTGGAGACAATGAGCAGTTCTTC,CSTGTGDNEQFF
NA,TRBJ1-3,NA,TRBV3-1,TGTGCCAGCAGCCAAGAAAAGATTGGCTTCTCTGGAAACACCATATATTTT,CASSQEKIGFSGNTIYF
NA,TRBJ1-2,TRBD1,TRBV24-1,TGTGCCACCAGTGACTGGACAGGGGGTATAGGCTACACCTTC,CATSDWTGGIGYTF
NA,TRBJ2-5,TRBD2,TRBV11-2,TGTGCCAGCAGATTAGCCGGGTTGGGACTAGCTCGAGAGACCCAGTACTTC,CASRLAGLGLARETQYF